This TCR beta chain was retrieved from a study of T cell changes during pregnancy in multiple sclerosis. The CDR3 is 10 amino acids. CDR1 is SNHLY, CDR2 FYNNEI, per germline. V lost 8 bases, J lost 4 bases, and 6 bases lay in between. Generated by immunoSEQ multiplex PCR, the TCRdb table keeps only in-frame clones and is missing some. The sample holds tens of thousands of clones, approximately 92% seen once. The specimen was peripheral blood, collected before pregnancy. The J gene is TRBJ2-7, the V gene TRBV2; D possibly corresponds to TRBD1 (5 bases). The clonotype originates from a female donor with multiple sclerosis, enrolled in a pregnancy study. The CDR3 is CASSGYEQYF. The CDR3 nucleotides read TGTGCCAGCTCAGGGTACGAGCAGTACTTC. Complete variable domain (other parts from reference TRBV2 and TRBJ2-7): EPEVTQTPSHQVTQMGQEVILRCVPISNHLYFYWYRQILGQKVEFLVSFYNNEISEKSEIFDDQFSVERPDGSNFTLKIRSTKLEDSAMYFCASSGYEQYFGPGTRLTVT.